These 28 T cell receptor beta chains were all obtained from the same sample, sequenced in a study of blood T cell repertoires in COVID-19. Using immunoSEQ multiplex PCR, the repertoire was profiled, and TCRdb retains in-frame clones only, with some absent. The sample yields about 280,000 clones, 85% seen once. Sequences were obtained from peripheral blood. Receptors originate from a man aged 45-65 years with active or convalescent COVID-19.

The rearrangement joins TRBV30 to TRBJ2-7; 8 bases match TRBD1. There are 13 residues in the CDR3. The V segment lost 2 bases and the J segment 4 bases; nucleotides outside the gene matches: 4. CDR1 GTSNPN and CDR2 SVGIG come from the germline V gene (reference sequence). CDR3 residues: CAWSPGTGYEQYF. CDR3 nucleotide sequence: TGTGCCTGGAGTCCGGGGACAGGTTACGAGCAGTACTTC.

V gene TRBV7-8 combines with J gene TRBJ1-1; TRBD1 agrees at 7 bases. V shed 1 base and J 5 bases; nucleotides not matched to a gene: 4. The length of the CDR3 is 14 residues. Germline CDR1 reads SGHVS; CDR2 reads FQNEAQ. The CDR3 protein is CASSLGQGWTEAFF. The CDR3, as DNA: TGTGCCAGCAGCTTAGGACAGGGTTGGACTGAAGCTTTCTTT.

This clone was detected a few times. The chain joins TRBV7-3 to TRBJ1-1; 11 positions agree with TRBD1. CDR3 length: 13 residues. Germline-derived CDR1 and CDR2 are SGHTA and FQGTGA. After removal of 4 bases from V and 10 bases from J, the junction contained 5 bases not matched to a gene. This CDR3 is CASSSGTGGAAFF. The CDR3 DNA follows: TGTGCCAGCAGCTCTGGGACAGGGGGGGCAGCTTTCTTT.

The chain recombines TRBV7-2 with TRBJ2-3, with 11 bases lining up with TRBD2. The CDR3 loop spans 18 amino acids. Germline CDR1 reads SGHTA; CDR2 reads FQGNSA. Trimming cost V 4 bases and J 4 bases; bases outside gene matches: 13. CDR3 DNA sequence: TGTGCCAGCAGCTCCCCTGGTAGCGGGAGGGCCAGGCCAGATACGCAGTATTTT. It is translated as CASSSPGSGRARPDTQYF.

The chain uses TRBV27 and TRBJ2-3; the match to TRBD2 covers 10 bases. The CDR3 is 15 residues long. The V and J ends lost 6 bases and 2 bases, in that order; junction bases with no gene match: 5. Germline lookup yields CDR1 MNHEY and CDR2 SMNVEV (reference sequence). In nucleotides, the CDR3 is TGTGCCAGCAGCATGGGACTAGCGTTCACAGATACGCAGTATTTT. As protein: CASSMGLAFTDTQYF.

This sequence joins TRBV28 and TRBJ2-7; tentative D call: TRBD1 (5 bases). Trimming stripped 2 bases from V and 6 bases from J, with 23 bases between. Germline V CDR1 and CDR2: MDHEN, SYDVKM. The CDR3 spans 17 residues. In nucleotides, the CDR3 is TGTGCCAGCAGTTTAGGGCCCTGGTCGCAGGGATGGGGCGAGCAGTACTTC. Protein product: CASSLGPWSQGWGEQYF.

The genes are TRBV7-2 and TRBJ1-2; maybe TRBD1 (6 bases). V was shortened by 3 bases and J by 3 bases, with 20 bases between the two germline ends. This CDR3 is 17 amino acids long. CDR1 is SGHTA, CDR2 FQGNSA, per germline. The CDR3 is CASSFFSGGGSDYGYTF. The CDR3 DNA follows: TGTGCCAGCAGCTTTTTTTCTGGGGGGGGCAGCGACTATGGCTACACCTTC.

V is TRBV3-1 (or the pseudogene TRBV3-2) and J is TRBJ2-1; D perhaps matches TRBD1 (6 bases). Germline V gene data show CDR1 as LGHDT and CDR2 as YNNKEL (reference sequence). Trimming shortened V by 1 base and J by 4 bases, and 11 bases separated the two germline ends. This CDR3 is built from 15 residues. The CDR3 DNA reads TGTGCCAGCAGCCAAGGGACAGATACGTACAATGAGCAGTTCTTC. As protein: CASSQGTDTYNEQFF.

The rearrangement links TRBV24-1 to TRBJ2-3, with no clear D. The germline gives CDR1 KGHDR, CDR2 SFDVKD. The CDR3 sequence is 13 residues long. Trimming left V 2 bases short and J 8 bases short, with 10 bases between. CDR3 bases: TGTGCCACCAGTGATTACCTCTCGGGTACGCAGTATTTT. Protein: CATSDYLSGTQYF.

The V call is TRBV28, the J call TRBJ1-3; D unresolved. V was trimmed by 8 bases and J by 2 bases, leaving 10 bases between them. The CDR3 is made up of 13 amino acids. Germline V CDR1 and CDR2: MDHEN, SYDVKM. The CDR3 spells CASGRGAGNTIYF. DNA of the CDR3: TGTGCCAGCGGTCGGGGAGCTGGAAACACCATATATTTT.

The chain links TRBV6-5 to TRBJ1-5; no clear D gene. The CDR3 contains 15 residues. CDR1 is MNHEY and CDR2 is SVGAGI in the germline V gene. V was cut by 6 bases and J by 6 bases, with 18 bases left in between. This CDR3 reads CASSTRLEKSQPQHF. CDR3 bases: TGTGCCAGCAGCACCCGACTGGAGAAGAGTCAGCCCCAGCATTTT.

The J gene is TRBJ1-1, the V gene TRBV25-1; D may be TRBD1 (6 bases). The CDR3 contains 13 residues. Germline lookup yields CDR1 MGHDK and CDR2 SYGVNS. V gave up 9 bases and J gave up 1 base, with 12 bases separating them. CDR3 DNA sequence: TGTGCCAGTACCCAGGGACAGAACACTGAAGCTTTCTTT. Translated: CASTQGQNTEAFF.

The chain employs TRBV4-2 and TRBJ2-7, with D perhaps TRBD1 (5 bases). The CDR3 runs to 15 residues. Deletions cut 0 bases from V and 3 bases from J, with 12 bases between. Per the germline V gene, CDR1 is LGHNA and CDR2 is YNFKEQ. The CDR3 coding sequence is TGTGCCAGCAGCCAAGATAGGGGCAGAAACTACGAGCAGTACTTC. It codes for CASSQDRGRNYEQYF.

The rearrangement uses TRBV30 and TRBJ1-5, with 8 nucleotides matching TRBD1. There are 16 residues in the CDR3. Per the germline V gene, CDR1 is GTSNPN and CDR2 is SVGIG (reference sequence). Trimming took 2 bases from V and 1 from J; bases not matched to a gene: 7. CDR3 residues: CAWSPQTGVSNQPQHF. The CDR3 DNA follows: TGTGCCTGGAGTCCCCAGACAGGGGTAAGCAATCAGCCCCAGCATTTT.

This sequence joins TRBV9 and TRBJ2-6, with D possibly being TRBD2 (5 bases). CDR3 length equals 18 residues. Germline values: CDR1 SGDLS, CDR2 YYNGEE. Trimming took off 4 bases at V and 1 base at J, with 18 bases between the two ends. The CDR3 spells CASSPLGSTTSGANVLTF. The CDR3, as DNA: TGTGCCAGCAGCCCCCTTGGGAGTACAACTTCTGGGGCCAACGTCCTGACTTTC.

In its sample, this clone was seen a few times. The J gene is TRBJ1-2, the V gene TRBV9, with 9 bases that match TRBD1. The CDR3 extends over 15 amino acids. Trimming took 2 bases from V and 3 from J; bases not matched to a gene: 5. Germline V CDR1 and CDR2: SGDLS, YYNGEE. The CDR3 DNA sequence: TGTGCCAGCAGCGTCGGACAGGGGTTTGACTATGGCTACACCTTC. This gives the protein CASSVGQGFDYGYTF.

This clone was picked up a small number of times. This sequence joins TRBV5-1 and TRBJ1-3; D is unresolved. The CDR3 loop spans 15 amino acids. The germline V and J ends were trimmed by 0 bases and 3 bases, with 10 bases remaining between them. Germline lookup yields CDR1 SGHRS and CDR2 YFSETQ. As DNA, the CDR3 is TGCGCCAGCAGCTTGGCGGGGATCGGTGGAAACACCATATATTTT. Its protein product is CASSLAGIGGNTIYF.

The chain carries TRBV7-9 and TRBJ2-1; D remains unclear. V was trimmed by 8 bases and J by 10 bases, leaving 12 bases between them. Looked up from germline, CDR1 is SEHNR and CDR2 is FQNEAQ (reference sequence). CDR3 length: 11 amino acids. The CDR3 bases are TGTGCCAGCTCCGTTTCCCCGGAGCAGTTCTTC. Amino acid sequence: CASSVSPEQFF.

This sequence joins TRBV11-1 and TRBJ1-1; 9 nucleotides agree with TRBD1. The length of the CDR3 is 16 residues. The germline CDR1 and CDR2 sequences are SGHAT and FQDESV (reference sequence). V trimming: 5 bases; J trimming: 2 bases; junction bases outside the gene matches: 9. The CDR3 sequence: CASSPRGTGLNTEAFF. In DNA, the CDR3 is TGTGCCAGCAGCCCACGGGGGACAGGGCTTAACACTGAAGCTTTCTTT.

The chain combines TRBV12-5 with TRBJ1-2, with TRBD1 identical over 8 bases. V lost 5 bases, J lost 2 bases, and 7 bases stayed unmatched. CDR3 length equals 15 residues. The germline V gene has CDR1 LGHNT and CDR2 FRNRAP. DNA for the CDR3: TGTGCTAGTGGTCCTCGGACAGGGAAGAACTATGGCTACACCTTC. Its protein product is CASGPRTGKNYGYTF.

As for this clone: This sequence is one base from a far larger clone and is likely a read error. V usage is TRBV7-9 and J usage is TRBJ2-7, with TRBD1 matching 9 bases. V lost 5 bases to trimming and J lost 2 bases; unmatched junction nucleotides: 4. Looked up from germline, CDR1 is SEHNR and CDR2 is FQNEAQ (reference sequence). There are 14 residues in the CDR3. The DNA for the CDR3 is TGTGCCAGCAGCCCCGGGACAGGGACCTACGAGCAGTACTTC. Its protein is CASSPGTGTYEQYF.

The J gene is TRBJ1-3, the V gene TRBV9; D is uncertain. Trimming stripped 5 bases from V and 1 base from J, with 13 bases between. The CDR3 has 15 amino acids. Germline V lookup: CDR1 SGDLS, CDR2 YYNGEE. In DNA, the CDR3 is TGTGCCAGCAGGGCGGGGTCCGGTTCTGGAAACACCATATATTTT. Translating gives CASRAGSGSGNTIYF. The variable domain in full, with the rest retrieved from reference TRBV9 and TRBJ1-3, is DSGVTQTPKHLITATGQRVTLRCSPRSGDLSVYWYQQSLDQGLQFLIQYYNGEERAKGNILERFSAQQFPDLHSELNLSSLELGDSALYFCASRAGSGSGNTIYFGEGSWLTVV.

The rearrangement links TRBV15 to TRBJ2-1; D may be TRBD2 (6 bases). In germline, CDR1 is LNHNV, CDR2 YYDKDF (reference sequence). Between the trimmed V and J ends, which lost 3 bases and 8 bases, there was a span of 11 bases. The length of the CDR3 is 13 residues. CDR3: CATSRGTGDEQFF. Written as DNA, the CDR3 is TGTGCCACCAGCAGGGGGACTGGAGATGAGCAGTTCTTC.

The rearrangement uses TRBV29-1 and TRBJ1-2; D not resolved. Germline CDR1 SQVTM, CDR2 ANQGSEA. The CDR3 contains 11 residues. Trimming took 6 bases from V and 8 from J, leaving 13 bases between them. This chain's CDR3 is CSVESRSGYTF. CDR3 coding DNA: TGCAGCGTAGAGAGTCGAAGCGGCTACACCTTC. Looking up the rest from reference TRBV29-1 and TRBJ1-2 gives the full variable domain: SAVISQKPSRDICQRGTSLTIQCQVDSQVTMMFWYRQQPGQSLTLIATANQGSEATYESGFVIDKFPISRPNLTFSTLTVSNMSPEDSSIYLCSVESRSGYTFGSGTRLTVV.

The gene calls are TRBV6-5 and TRBJ2-6; possibly TRBD1 for D (5 bases). The CDR3 has 15 residues. Germline lookup yields CDR1 MNHEY and CDR2 SVGAGI. The V end was cut by 6 bases, the J end by 4 bases, with 13 bases between. The CDR3 loop reads CASSSVGVGANVLTF. DNA of the CDR3: TGTGCCAGCAGCTCCGTAGGGGTCGGGGCCAACGTCCTGACTTTC.

J is TRBJ1-3 and V is TRBV5-1; D not resolved. The CDR3 extends over 15 amino acids. CDR1 and CDR2 (germline): SGHRS, YFSETQ. V was trimmed by 4 bases and J by 0 bases, leaving 11 bases between them. CDR3 in amino acids: CASSEQTSSGNTIYF. CDR3 nucleotides: TGCGCCAGCAGCGAACAGACGAGCTCTGGAAACACCATATATTTT.

This chain links TRBV18 with TRBJ2-3; 9 nucleotides agree with TRBD1. Germline V gene lookup returns CDR1 KGHSH and CDR2 LQKENI. V was pared by 3 bases and J by 6 bases, with 25 bases of the junction left unmatched. The CDR3 is made up of 21 amino acids. The CDR3 DNA is TGTGCCAGCTCACCGGGGACAGGGCGCGCGTCTTCCGGGACGCCTAGCGATACGCAGTATTTT. It codes for CASSPGTGRASSGTPSDTQYF.

This chain uses TRBV6-2 or TRBV6-3 with TRBJ1-5, with a weak D call TRBD1 (5 bases). This CDR3 contains 17 residues. Germline assignment: CDR1 MNHEY and CDR2 SVGEGT. The V end lost 2 bases, the J end lost 3 bases, and 17 bases lay between the germline ends. The CDR3 sequence is CASSYDLDRTYNQPQHF. In DNA form, the CDR3 reads TGTGCCAGCAGTTACGACCTCGACAGAACCTACAATCAGCCCCAGCATTTT.